This T cell receptor beta chain was documented in a study of blood T cell repertoires in COVID-19. Overall study: Samples came from the United States, Italy and Spain, spanning acute and convalescent COVID-19. T cells, B-cell-depleted T cells, or PBMCs provided the cDNA or gDNA that served as material.

This clone came up once. Authors' processing steps: Estimation of nucleated cell counts was performed using reference gene primer amplification. Sequencing was performed with immunoSEQ multiplex PCR; in TCRdb, only in-frame clones are kept and a portion is missing. Clone size and the V and J calls come from that table; the DNA yielded D and trimming. In the table there are 50,000 to 70,000 clones, approximately 90% of which are singletons. Germline V gene data show CDR1 as SEHNR and CDR2 as FQNEAQ (reference sequence). This CDR3 is 15 amino acids long. V was trimmed by 3 bases and J by 5 bases, leaving 17 bases between them.

This chain connects TRBV7-9 to TRBJ2-7, with D maybe TRBD2 (6 bases). The TCR comes from a woman in her 70s with active COVID-19. The sequencing input was peripheral blood. The CDR3 sequence is CASSLGGVGLNEQYF. The CDR3 DNA reads as TGTGCCAGCAGCTTGGGCGGGGTGGGGTTGAACGAGCAGTACTTC.